This T cell receptor beta chain was identified in a study of blood T cell repertoires in COVID-19. Study information: The origin of the acute and convalescent COVID-19 samples was the United States, Italy and Spain. T cells, B-cell-depleted T cells, or PBMCs provided the cDNA or gDNA that served as material.

The germline V gene encodes CDR1 SGHNT and CDR2 YYREEE (reference sequence). V lost 2 bases, J lost 0 bases, and 5 bases stayed unmatched. The CDR3 has 17 amino acids. Original processing notes: Scientists estimated how many nucleated cells there were by amplifying reference gene primers. This table comes from immunoSEQ multiplex PCR, and its TCRdb copy is limited to in-frame clones, with some not included. Clone size and the V and J calls come from that table; the DNA yielded D and trimming. The sample shows about 85,000 clones, about four fifths of them seen only once. The chain uses TRBV5-4 and TRBJ1-2; 12 nucleotides line up with TRBD1. The TCR comes from a man between 60 and 75 years old with acute or convalescent COVID-19. Sequenced material: peripheral blood. The CDR3 DNA sequence: TGTGCCAGCAGCTTAGGGACAGGGGGCAATCCTAACTATGGCTACACCTTC. As protein: CASSLGTGGNPNYGYTF.